Following are 23 T cell receptor beta chains from one sample sequenced in a study of T cells after yellow fever vaccination. One entry per CDR3 protein, called by TCRdb with MiXCR from the 5' RACE reads. Of 510,000 or so distinct CDR3 sequences in the sample, about a fifth were seen once. The specimen comprised PBMCs, sampled 15 days after the yellow fever booster vaccination. These TCRs come from a young man who received the YFV17D yellow fever vaccine.

This clonotype was seen a handful of times. The genes are TRBV6-2 or TRBV6-3 and TRBJ1-1, with D perhaps TRBD1 (6 bases). The germline V and J ends were trimmed by 7 bases and 4 bases, with 10 bases remaining between them. CDR3 size: 12 residues. The germline V gene has CDR1 MNHEY and CDR2 SVGEGT. The CDR3 coding sequence is TGTGCCAGCACGGAGGGGGTCACTGAAGCTTTCTTT. It translates to CASTEGVTEAFF.

The gene calls are TRBV7-9 and TRBJ2-1, with D hard to call. V lost 8 bases and J lost 4, with 15 bases in between. Germline loops: CDR1 SEHNR, CDR2 FQNEAQ (reference sequence). This CDR3 is built from 14 residues. CDR3 coding DNA: TGTGCCAGCTCCAATTTTCAGGAGTACAATGAGCAGTTCTTC. Its translation is CASSNFQEYNEQFF. The variable domain in full, with the rest retrieved from reference TRBV7-9 and TRBJ2-1, is DTGVSQNPRHKITKRGQNVTFRCDPISEHNRLYWYRQTLGQGPEFLTYFQNEAQLEKSRLLSDRFSAERPKGSFSTLEIQRTEQGDSAMYLCASSNFQEYNEQFFGPGTRLTVL.

There are a few counts of this clonotype. V and J are TRBV28 and TRBJ2-7; possible D gene TRBD1, 6 bases. The CDR3 has 15 amino acids. V shed 5 bases and J shed 4 bases, with 18 bases lying between them. Germline V gene sequence: CDR1 MDHEN, CDR2 SYDVKM. CDR3 sequence reads: CASSRQGWDGYEQYF. The CDR3 nucleotides are TGTGCCAGCAGTCGGCAGGGGTGGGATGGGTACGAGCAGTACTTC.

The chain joins TRBV24-1 to TRBJ2-7, with unresolved D. V lost 3 bases, J lost 3 bases, and 14 bases lay in between. CDR3 size: 15 residues. Germline V CDR1 and CDR2: KGHDR, SFDVKD. Written as DNA, the CDR3 is TGTGCCACCAGTGATCGTTCGGGCTATCTCTACGAGCAGTACTTC. Amino acids: CATSDRSGYLYEQYF.

This CDR3 reads CASSQQFGLANTGELFF. CDR3 coding DNA: TGTGCCAGCAGCCAACAATTCGGGCTAGCAAACACCGGGGAGCTGTTTTTT. The V call is TRBV14, the J call TRBJ2-2; TRBD2 is a possible D gene (5 bases). Looked up from germline, CDR1 is SGHDN and CDR2 is FVKESK. The CDR3 is 17 amino acids. V gave up 2 bases and J gave up 2 bases, with 15 bases separating them.

This sequence joins TRBV7-2 and TRBJ2-7; the match to TRBD2 covers 7 bases. This CDR3 is 16 amino acids long. Per germline, CDR1 SGHTA and CDR2 FQGNSA. V shed 0 bases, J shed 0 bases, and the junction held 5 bases outside the gene matches. The CDR3 sequence: CASSLAGSGHSYEQYF. For the CDR3, the DNA is TGTGCCAGCAGCTTAGCGGGTAGCGGGCACTCCTACGAGCAGTACTTC.

In its sample, this clonotype was seen a few times. In nucleotides, the CDR3 is TGTGCCAGCTCAACGAAAGACAGGGGCGAGCAGTACTTC. It translates to CASSTKDRGEQYF. This rearrangement joins TRBV18 to TRBJ2-7; TRBD1 matches 8 bases. Germline V gives CDR1 KGHSH, CDR2 LQKENI. V gave up 5 bases and J gave up 6 bases; unmatched junction bases: 6. The CDR3 is made up of 13 amino acids.

This clonotype was observed a handful of times. The chain links TRBV29-1 to TRBJ2-7; D remains ambiguous. V lost 4 bases and J lost 3, with 7 bases in between. This CDR3 spans 11 amino acids. Germline-derived CDR1 and CDR2 are SQVTM and ANQGSEA. The CDR3 region has the DNA TGCAGCGTTGTAGGGCTCTACGAGCAGTACTTC. Its protein is CSVVGLYEQYF.

This clonotype was counted between two and nine times. The chain employs TRBV5-1 and TRBJ2-1; D not resolved. The CDR3 covers 14 residues. The V end was cut by 2 bases, the J end by 5 bases, with 11 bases between. From germline, CDR1 is SGHRS and CDR2 YFSETQ. CDR3 region: CASSLANHHNEQFF. Written as DNA, the CDR3 is TGCGCCAGCAGCTTAGCCAATCATCACAATGAGCAGTTCTTC. The variable domain in full, completed from reference TRBV5-1 and TRBJ2-1, reads KAGVTQTPRYLIKTRGQQVTLSCSPISGHRSVSWYQQTPGQGLQFLFEYFSETQRNKGNFPGRFSGRQFSNSRSEMNVSTLELGDSALYLCASSLANHHNEQFFGPGTRLTVL.

This clonotype has only one observation. The V and J genes are TRBV29-1 and TRBJ2-3; D gene uncertain. The germline V gene has CDR1 SQVTM and CDR2 ANQGSEA. The CDR3 runs to 11 residues. Trimming shortened V by 3 bases and J by 2 bases, and 3 bases separated the two germline ends. In nucleotides, the CDR3 is TGCAGCGTTGATCCCACAGATACGCAGTATTTT. Its protein is CSVDPTDTQYF.

The CDR3 protein is CASSPEGAEAFF. The CDR3, as DNA: TGTGCCAGCTCCCCTGAGGGGGCTGAAGCTTTCTTT. This chain uses TRBV6-5 with TRBJ1-1; maybe TRBD1 (6 bases). In germline, CDR1 is MNHEY, CDR2 SVGAGI. The CDR3 covers 12 residues. Trimming pared 8 bases from V and 6 bases from J, leaving 13 bases between.

Worth noting for this clonotype: This may stem from a read error, because a much larger clone lies one nucleotide away. The CDR3 carries no conserved terminal phenylalanine or tryptophan, so it likely arises from a read error. V usage is TRBV7-2 and J usage is TRBJ2-5, with 8 bases that match TRBD2. Losses at the gene ends were 6 bases for V and 4 bases for J; bases not matched to a gene: 10. This CDR3 is 15 amino acids long. Germline V gives CDR1 SGHTA, CDR2 FQGNSA. CDR3 nucleotides: TGTGCCAGCAGTCCTACTAGCGGTCATACAGAGACCCAGTACTCC. It encodes CASSPTSGHTETQYS.

This rearrangement joins TRBV12-3 or TRBV12-4 to TRBJ1-4; D ambiguous. The CDR3 is 14 amino acids. Trimming stripped 1 base from V and 7 bases from J, with 10 bases between. CDR3 sequence reads: CASSLDHGFEKLFF. The DNA for the CDR3 is TGTGCCAGCAGTTTAGACCACGGTTTTGAAAAACTGTTTTTT.

The V gene is TRBV10-3, the J gene TRBJ2-3, with 14 bases that match TRBD2. V lost 8 bases to trimming and J lost 4 bases; unmatched junction nucleotides: 5. The CDR3 is 15 amino acids. From germline, CDR1 is ENHRY and CDR2 SYGVKD. The CDR3 reads CAIETSGRGADTQYF. Written as DNA, the CDR3 is TGTGCCATCGAGACTAGCGGGAGGGGAGCAGATACGCAGTATTTT.

This clonotype was found a few times. The rearrangement uses TRBV7-2 and TRBJ2-3; TRBD1 is a possible D gene (5 bases). Trimming pared 3 bases from V and 2 bases from J, leaving 9 bases between. CDR1 and CDR2 (germline): SGHTA, FQGNSA. CDR3 length: 14 amino acids. CDR3 bases: TGTGCCAGCAGCTTCAGGGTTTACACAGATACGCAGTATTTT. It codes for CASSFRVYTDTQYF.

This clonotype was detected a few times. The chain has TRBV29-1 and TRBJ2-3, with a tentative D call TRBD2 (6 bases). V was clipped by 0 bases and J by 1 base, with 11 bases between them. This CDR3 is built from 15 residues. Germline V lookup: CDR1 SQVTM, CDR2 ANQGSEA. The CDR3 loop reads CSVEDGGIGTDTQYF. Written as DNA, the CDR3 is TGCAGCGTTGAAGACGGAGGGATTGGCACAGATACGCAGTATTTT.

V gene TRBV20-1 combines with J gene TRBJ1-2; no definite D call. The V gene lost 6 bases and the J gene lost 7 bases, with 24 bases spanning the gap. This CDR3 is 15 amino acids long. Germline CDR1 and CDR2: DFQATT and SNEGSKA (reference sequence). In DNA, the CDR3 is TGCAGTGCCCCGAAACCGGAGCCAGTTATTCGTGGCTACACCTTC. Translation gives CSAPKPEPVIRGYTF.

This clonotype was counted only a few times. The gene calls are TRBV7-9 and TRBJ2-1; D call uncertain. Trimming left V 5 bases short and J 9 bases short, with 11 bases between. Germline V lookup: CDR1 SEHNR, CDR2 FQNEAQ (reference sequence). The CDR3 extends over 12 amino acids. CDR3 amino acids: CASSALPAEQFF. The CDR3 region has the DNA TGTGCCAGCAGCGCCCTACCCGCTGAGCAGTTCTTC.

J is TRBJ2-3 and V is TRBV25-1; 9 bases fit TRBD2. V lost 1 base, J lost 5 bases, and 10 bases stayed unmatched. The V gene's germline CDR1 is MGHDK and CDR2 SYGVNS. This CDR3 has 17 amino acids. This chain's CDR3 is CASSEFYEREVEDTQYF. In DNA, the CDR3 is TGTGCCAGCAGTGAATTTTATGAGCGGGAGGTGGAAGATACGCAGTATTTT.

This clonotype was observed many times. The gene calls are TRBV6-2 or TRBV6-3 and TRBJ2-1, with TRBD1 as a possible D gene (5 bases). V was pared by 5 bases and J by 2 bases, with 13 bases between. The CDR3 contains 15 residues. Germline CDR1 reads MNHEY; CDR2 reads SVGEGT. In nucleotides, the CDR3 is TGTGCCAGCAGTGTCTTTACAGGCCCCTACAATGAGCAGTTCTTC. Translated, it gives CASSVFTGPYNEQFF.

The gene calls are TRBV20-1 and TRBJ2-1, with D uncertain. The V end lost 6 bases, the J end lost 4 bases, and 10 bases lay between the germline ends. Germline V gives CDR1 DFQATT, CDR2 SNEGSKA (reference sequence). This CDR3 region has 12 residues. CDR3 DNA: TGCAGTGCCCTCACCCGATACAATGAGCAGTTCTTC. It encodes CSALTRYNEQFF.

There are a few counts of this clonotype. The chain links TRBV5-1 to TRBJ2-2, with D maybe TRBD2 (6 bases). V lost 5 bases, J lost 6 bases, and 20 bases lay in between. The CDR3 consists of 16 residues. Per germline, CDR1 SGHRS and CDR2 YFSETQ. Written as DNA, the CDR3 is TGCGCCAGCAGTCCCCAGGGACCGGGAGCAGCCGGGGAGCTGTTTTTT. Its protein product is CASSPQGPGAAGELFF.

This clonotype appeared a few times. The V and J genes are TRBV3-1 and TRBJ2-2; 9 nucleotides agree with TRBD2. CDR3 length equals 17 residues. The V gene end was trimmed by 4 bases and the J gene end by 2 bases; junction bases not matched to a gene: 8. Germline V gene data show CDR1 as LGHDT and CDR2 as YNNKEL (reference sequence). The CDR3: CASSRLSGSLNTGELFF. CDR3 nucleotides: TGTGCCAGCAGCCGACTTAGCGGGAGTCTTAACACCGGGGAGCTGTTTTTT.